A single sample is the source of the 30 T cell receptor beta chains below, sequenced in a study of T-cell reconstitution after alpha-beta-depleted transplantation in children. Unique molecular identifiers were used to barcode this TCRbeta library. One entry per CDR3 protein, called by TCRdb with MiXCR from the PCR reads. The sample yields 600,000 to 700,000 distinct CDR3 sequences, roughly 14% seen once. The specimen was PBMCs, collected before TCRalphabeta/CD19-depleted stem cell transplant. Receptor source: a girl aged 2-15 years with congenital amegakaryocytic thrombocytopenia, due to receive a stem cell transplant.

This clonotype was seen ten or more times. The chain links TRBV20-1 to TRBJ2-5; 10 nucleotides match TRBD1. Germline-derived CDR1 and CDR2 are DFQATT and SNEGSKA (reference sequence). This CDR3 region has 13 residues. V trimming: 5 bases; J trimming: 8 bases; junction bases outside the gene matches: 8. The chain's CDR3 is CSARQGAIRTQYF. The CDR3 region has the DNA TGCAGTGCTCGACAGGGGGCGATACGTACCCAGTACTTC.

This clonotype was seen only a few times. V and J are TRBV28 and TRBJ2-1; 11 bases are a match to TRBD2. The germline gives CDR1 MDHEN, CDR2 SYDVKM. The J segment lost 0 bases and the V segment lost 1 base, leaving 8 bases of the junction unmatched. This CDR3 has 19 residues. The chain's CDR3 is CASSLLGLAGTYSYNEQFF. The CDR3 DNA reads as TGTGCCAGCAGTTTATTAGGACTAGCGGGCACCTACTCCTACAATGAGCAGTTCTTC.

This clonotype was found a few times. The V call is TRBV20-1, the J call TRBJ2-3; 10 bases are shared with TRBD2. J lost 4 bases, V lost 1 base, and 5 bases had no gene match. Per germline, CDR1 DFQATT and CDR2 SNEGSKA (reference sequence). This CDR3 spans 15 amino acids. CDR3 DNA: TGCAGTGCTAGAGGGACTAGCGGAATCTCAGATACGCAGTATTTT. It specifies CSARGTSGISDTQYF.

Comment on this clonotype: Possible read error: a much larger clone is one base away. CDR3 loop: CASSLTPERNAQFF. The CDR3 DNA is TGTGCCAGCAGCCTCACCCCGGAAAGGAATGCGCAGTTCTTC. The chain employs TRBV3-1 and TRBJ2-1, with D hard to call. CDR3 length: 14 residues. Germline V gene sequence: CDR1 LGHDT, CDR2 YNNKEL (reference sequence).

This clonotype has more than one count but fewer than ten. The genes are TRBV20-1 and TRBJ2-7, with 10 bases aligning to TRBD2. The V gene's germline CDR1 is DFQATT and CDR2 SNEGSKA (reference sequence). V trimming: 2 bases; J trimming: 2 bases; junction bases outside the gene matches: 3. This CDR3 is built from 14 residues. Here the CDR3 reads CSARFGLAAYEQYF. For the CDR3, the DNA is TGCAGTGCTAGATTCGGACTAGCGGCCTACGAGCAGTACTTC.

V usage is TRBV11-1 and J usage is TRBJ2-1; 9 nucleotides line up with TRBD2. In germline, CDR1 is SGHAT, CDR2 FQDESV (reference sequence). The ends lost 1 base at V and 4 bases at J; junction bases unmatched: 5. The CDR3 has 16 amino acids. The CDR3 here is CASSLGPSGAYNEQFF. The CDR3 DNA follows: TGTGCCAGCAGCTTAGGTCCTAGCGGGGCTTACAATGAGCAGTTCTTC.

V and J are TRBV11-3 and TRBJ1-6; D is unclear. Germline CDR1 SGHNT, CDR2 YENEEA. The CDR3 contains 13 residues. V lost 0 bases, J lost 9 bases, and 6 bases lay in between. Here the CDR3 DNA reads TGTGCCAGCAGCTTAGATACTGGTTCACCCCTCCACTTT. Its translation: CASSLDTGSPLHF.

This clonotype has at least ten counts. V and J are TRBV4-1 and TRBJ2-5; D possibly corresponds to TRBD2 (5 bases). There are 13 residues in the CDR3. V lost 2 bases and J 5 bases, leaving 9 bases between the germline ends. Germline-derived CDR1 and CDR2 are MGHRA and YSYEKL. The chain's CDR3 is CASSQPWRETQYF. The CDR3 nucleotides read TGCGCCAGCAGCCAACCGTGGAGGGAGACCCAGTACTTC.

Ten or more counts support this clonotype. The DNA of the CDR3 is TGCAGTGCTGTAACCGGGATCGGATCCTACAATGAGCAGTTCTTC. Encoded protein: CSAVTGIGSYNEQFF. This chain uses TRBV20-1 with TRBJ2-1, with D possibly matching TRBD2 (5 bases). This CDR3 is built from 15 residues. Germline CDR1 is DFQATT and CDR2 is SNEGSKA (reference sequence). The V and J ends lost 5 bases and 1 base respectively, with 15 bases between them.

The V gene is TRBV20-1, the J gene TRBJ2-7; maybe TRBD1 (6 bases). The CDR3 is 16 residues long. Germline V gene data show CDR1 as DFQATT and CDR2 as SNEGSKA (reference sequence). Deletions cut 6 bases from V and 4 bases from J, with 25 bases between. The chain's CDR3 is CSAPDLSRTDLYEQYF. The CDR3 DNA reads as TGCAGTGCCCCTGATCTTTCCAGGACAGATCTTTACGAGCAGTACTTC.

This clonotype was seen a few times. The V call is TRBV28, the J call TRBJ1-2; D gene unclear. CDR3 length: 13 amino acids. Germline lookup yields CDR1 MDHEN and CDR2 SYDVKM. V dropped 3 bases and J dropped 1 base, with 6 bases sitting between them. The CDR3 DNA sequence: TGTGCCAGCAGTTTTAAATATAACTATGGCTACACCTTC. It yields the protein CASSFKYNYGYTF.

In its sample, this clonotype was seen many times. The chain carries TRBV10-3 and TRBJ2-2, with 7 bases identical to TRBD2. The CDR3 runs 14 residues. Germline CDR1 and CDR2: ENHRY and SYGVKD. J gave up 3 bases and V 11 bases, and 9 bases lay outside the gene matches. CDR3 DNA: TGTGCCTCGACCCCGGCGGGAGACACCGGGGAGCTGTTTTTT. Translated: CASTPAGDTGELFF.

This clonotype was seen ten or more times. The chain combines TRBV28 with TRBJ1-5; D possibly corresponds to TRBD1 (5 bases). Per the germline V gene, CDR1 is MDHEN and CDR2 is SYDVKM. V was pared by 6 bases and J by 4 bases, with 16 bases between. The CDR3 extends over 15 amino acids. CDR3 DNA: TGTGCCAGCAGCGGGGCGAGGGGTTTAAATCAGCCCCAGCATTTT. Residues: CASSGARGLNQPQHF.

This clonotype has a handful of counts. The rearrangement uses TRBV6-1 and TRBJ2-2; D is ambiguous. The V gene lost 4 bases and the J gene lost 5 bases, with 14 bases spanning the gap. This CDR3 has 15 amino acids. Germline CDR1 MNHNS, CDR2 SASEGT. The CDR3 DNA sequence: TGTGCCAGCAGTGGTACTGTGCCCCCGACCGGGGAGCTGTTTTTT. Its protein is CASSGTVPPTGELFF.

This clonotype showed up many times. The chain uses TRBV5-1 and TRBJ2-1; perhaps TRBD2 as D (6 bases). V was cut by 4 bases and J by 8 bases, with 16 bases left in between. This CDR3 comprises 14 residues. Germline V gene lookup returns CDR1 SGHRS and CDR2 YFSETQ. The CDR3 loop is CASSDATGSHEQFF. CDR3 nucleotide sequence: TGCGCCAGCAGCGACGCAACCGGGAGCCATGAGCAGTTCTTC.

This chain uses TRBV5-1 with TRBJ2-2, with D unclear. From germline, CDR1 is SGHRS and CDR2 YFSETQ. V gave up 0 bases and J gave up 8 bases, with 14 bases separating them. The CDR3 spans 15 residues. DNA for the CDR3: TGCGCCAGCAGCTTGGCCGAACCCACCGGGGGGGAGCTGTTTTTT. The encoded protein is CASSLAEPTGGELFF. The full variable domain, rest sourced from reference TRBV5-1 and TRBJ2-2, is KAGVTQTPRYLIKTRGQQVTLSCSPISGHRSVSWYQQTPGQGLQFLFEYFSETQRNKGNFPGRFSGRQFSNSRSEMNVSTLELGDSALYLCASSLAEPTGGELFFGEGSRLTVL.

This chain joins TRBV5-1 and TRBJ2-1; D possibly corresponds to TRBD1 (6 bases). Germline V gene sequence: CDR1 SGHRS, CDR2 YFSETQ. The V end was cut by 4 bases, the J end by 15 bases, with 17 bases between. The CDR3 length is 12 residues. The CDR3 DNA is TGCGCCAGCAGCAACCAAGAACAGGGATGGTTCTTC. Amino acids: CASSNQEQGWFF.

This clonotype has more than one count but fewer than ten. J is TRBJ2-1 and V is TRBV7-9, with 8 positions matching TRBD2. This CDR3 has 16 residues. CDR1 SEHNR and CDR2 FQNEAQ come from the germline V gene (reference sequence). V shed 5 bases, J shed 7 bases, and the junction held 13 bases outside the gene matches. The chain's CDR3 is CASSALGAGVGNEQFF. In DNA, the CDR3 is TGTGCCAGCAGCGCCTTGGGAGCGGGAGTAGGGAATGAGCAGTTCTTC.

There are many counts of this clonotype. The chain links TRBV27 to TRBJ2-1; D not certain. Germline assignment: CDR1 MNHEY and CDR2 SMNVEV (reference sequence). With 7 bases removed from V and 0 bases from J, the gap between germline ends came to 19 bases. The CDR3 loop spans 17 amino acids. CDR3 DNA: TGTGCCAGCAACCAGGAAACCCCCGTTAGCTCCTACAATGAGCAGTTCTTC. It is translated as CASNQETPVSSYNEQFF.

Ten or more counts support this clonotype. The CDR3 region has the DNA TGTGCCAGCAGTCTCCCTGGGGGAGATACGCAGTATTTT. This sequence encodes CASSLPGGDTQYF. V is TRBV28 and J is TRBJ2-3; D possibly matches TRBD1 or TRBD2 (5 bases each). Looked up from germline, CDR1 is MDHEN and CDR2 is SYDVKM. This CDR3 contains 13 residues. Trimming cost V 5 bases and J 5 bases, with 11 bases left between them.

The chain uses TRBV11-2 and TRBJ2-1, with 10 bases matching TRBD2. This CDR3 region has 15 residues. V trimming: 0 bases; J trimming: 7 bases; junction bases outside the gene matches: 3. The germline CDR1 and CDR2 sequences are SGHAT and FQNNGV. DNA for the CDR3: TGTGCCAGCAGCTTAGAAGCGGGAGGGGCTAATGAGCAGTTCTTC. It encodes CASSLEAGGANEQFF.

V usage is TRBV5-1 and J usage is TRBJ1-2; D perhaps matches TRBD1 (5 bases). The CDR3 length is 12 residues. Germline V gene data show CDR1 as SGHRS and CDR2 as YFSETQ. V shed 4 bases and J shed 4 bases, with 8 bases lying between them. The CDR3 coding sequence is TGCGCCAGCAGCGGGGACTTCTATGGCTACACCTTC. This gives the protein CASSGDFYGYTF.

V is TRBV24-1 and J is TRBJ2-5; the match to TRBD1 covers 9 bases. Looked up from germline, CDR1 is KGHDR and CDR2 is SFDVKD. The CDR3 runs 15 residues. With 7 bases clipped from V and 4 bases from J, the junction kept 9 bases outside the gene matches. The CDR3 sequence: CATSLDRGDAETQYF. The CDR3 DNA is TGTGCCACCAGCCTGGACAGGGGCGATGCAGAGACCCAGTACTTC.

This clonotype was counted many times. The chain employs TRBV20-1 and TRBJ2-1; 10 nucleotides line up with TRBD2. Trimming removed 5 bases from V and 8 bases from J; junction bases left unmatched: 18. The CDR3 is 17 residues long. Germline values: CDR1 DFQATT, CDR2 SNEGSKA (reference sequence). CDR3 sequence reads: CSAAVASGRAAGDEQFF. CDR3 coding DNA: TGCAGTGCTGCGGTAGCTAGCGGGAGAGCCGCTGGTGATGAGCAGTTCTTC.

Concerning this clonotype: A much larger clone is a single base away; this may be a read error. CDR3 in amino acids: CASSFGAGDEQFF. In DNA, the CDR3 is TGTGCCAGCAGCTTCGGAGCGGGAGATGAGCAGTTCTTC. This chain joins TRBV7-9 and TRBJ2-1; 8 bases are a match to TRBD2. The CDR3 runs 13 residues. V was clipped by 3 bases and J by 8 bases; unmatched bases: 3. Per the germline V gene, CDR1 is SEHNR and CDR2 is FQNEAQ (reference sequence).

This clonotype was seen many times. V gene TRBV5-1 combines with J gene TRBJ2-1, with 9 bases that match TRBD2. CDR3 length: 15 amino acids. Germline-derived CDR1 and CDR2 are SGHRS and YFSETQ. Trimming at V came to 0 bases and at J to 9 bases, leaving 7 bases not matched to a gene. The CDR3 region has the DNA TGCGCCAGCAGCTTGGTAGCGGGAGAAGGTGTTGAGCAGTTCTTC. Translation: CASSLVAGEGVEQFF.

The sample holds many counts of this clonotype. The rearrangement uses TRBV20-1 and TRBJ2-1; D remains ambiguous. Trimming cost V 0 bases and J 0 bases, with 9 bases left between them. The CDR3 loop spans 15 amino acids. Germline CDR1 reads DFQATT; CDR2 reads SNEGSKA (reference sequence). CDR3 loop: CSARDGRPSYNEQFF. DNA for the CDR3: TGCAGTGCTAGAGATGGGCGACCCTCCTACAATGAGCAGTTCTTC.

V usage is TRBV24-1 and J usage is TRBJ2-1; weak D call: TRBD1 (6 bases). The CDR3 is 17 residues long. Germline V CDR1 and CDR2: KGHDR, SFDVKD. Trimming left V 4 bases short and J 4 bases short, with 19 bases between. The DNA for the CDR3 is TGTGCCACCAGTGAGTACTTGGGGGCTGGGCTATACAATGAGCAGTTCTTC. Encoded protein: CATSEYLGAGLYNEQFF.

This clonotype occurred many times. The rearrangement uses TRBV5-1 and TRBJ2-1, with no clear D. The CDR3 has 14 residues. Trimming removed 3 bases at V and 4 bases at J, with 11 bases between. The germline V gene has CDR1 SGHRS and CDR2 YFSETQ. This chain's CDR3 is CASSSLTHYNEQFF. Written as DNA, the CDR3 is TGCGCCAGCAGCTCTCTGACTCATTACAATGAGCAGTTCTTC.

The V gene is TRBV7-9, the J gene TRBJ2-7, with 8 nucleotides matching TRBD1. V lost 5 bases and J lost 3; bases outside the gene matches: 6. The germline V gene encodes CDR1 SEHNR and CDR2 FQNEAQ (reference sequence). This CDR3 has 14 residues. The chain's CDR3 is CASSPTGGLYEQYF. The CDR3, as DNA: TGTGCCAGCAGCCCAACAGGGGGTCTCTACGAGCAGTACTTC.